Listed below are T cell receptor beta chains from one sample, sequenced in a study of regulatory T cells in long-lasting Graves disease. TCRdb analysed the multiplex PCR reads with MiXCR anew, one entry per CDR3 protein. This sample has fewer than 650,000 distinct CDR3 sequences, with 15% to 20% found just once. The sample was also reused in another study, on T cells in Graves' hyperthyroidism and ophthalmopathy.

The specimen was peripheral blood mononuclear cells (PBMCs), collected at new diagnosis, from a patient treated with antithyroid drugs. These receptors were obtained from a woman in her twenties or thirties with Graves disease. Both conserved end residues are part of each CDR3. The D gene is left open where the match is weak. Only some rows state a clone size, as once, few, many or a class for expanded clones.

j_call | v_call | clone_size | d_call | cdr3_aa | cdr3_nt
TRBJ1-5 | TRBV20-1 | - | - | CSAYPDQTWYRKNQPQHF | TGCAGTGCCTACCCAGACCAAACCTGGTACAGGAAAAATCAGCCCCAGCATTTT
TRBJ2-6 | TRBV5-1 | - | TRBD1 | CASSGQPNSGANVLTF | TGCGCCAGCTCGGGACAGCCCAACTCTGGGGCCAACGTCCTGACTTTC
TRBJ2-1 | TRBV27 | few | - | CASSSTGTGSNEQFF | TGTGCCAGCAGTTCGACCGGGACGGGATCCAATGAGCAGTTCTTC
TRBJ2-3 | TRBV24-1 | few | - | CATSDSQASTDTQYF | TGTGCCACCAGTGATTCACAGGCTAGCACAGATACGCAGTATTTT
TRBJ1-6 | TRBV28 | many | TRBD1 | CASSPDRGSPLHF | TGTGCCAGCAGTCCAGACAGGGGGTCACCCCTCCACTTT
TRBJ1-1 | TRBV19 | - | - | CASSISGSTEAFF | TGTGCCAGTAGTATTTCGGGGTCCACTGAAGCTTTCTTT
TRBJ1-1 | TRBV29-1 | - | - | CSVEIGGLKAFF | TGCAGCGTTGAAATAGGGGGGTTAAAAGCTTTCTTT
TRBJ2-7 | TRBV7-9 | - | - | CASSKQEYEQYF | TGTGCCAGCAGCAAACAGGAGTACGAGCAGTACTTC
TRBJ1-3 | TRBV7-2 | many | - | CASSLSSTGNTIYF | TGTGCCAGCAGCTTATCCAGTACAGGAAACACCATATATTTT
TRBJ2-7 | TRBV27 | many | TRBD2 | CASRGLGGTEQYF | TGTGCCAGCAGGGGCCTGGGGGGGACGGAGCAGTACTTC
TRBJ2-3 | TRBV10-3 | many | TRBD1 | CAISDTDRGGTDTQYF | TGTGCCATCAGTGATACGGACAGGGGAGGCACAGATACGCAGTATTTT
TRBJ2-5 | TRBV2 | - | - | CASRLEETQYF | TGTGCCAGCAGGTTGGAGGAGACCCAGTACTTC
TRBJ2-3 | TRBV19 | - | - | CASSIDRGTDTDTQYF | TGTGCCAGTAGTATAGATCGCGGGACAGACACAGATACGCAGTATTTT
TRBJ1-6 | TRBV7-2 | many | - | CASSLGQPSPLHF | TGTGCCAGCAGCTTAGGACAGCCCTCACCCCTCCACTTT
TRBJ1-2 | TRBV12-3/TRBV12-4 | - | - | CASRGGSDYGYTF | TGTGCCAGCAGGGGCGGTTCTGACTATGGCTACACCTTC
TRBJ1-2 | TRBV7-3 | many | TRBD1 | CASSLDGTGYDYTF | TGTGCCAGCAGCTTAGACGGGACAGGATACGACTACACCTTC
TRBJ2-5 | TRBV7-9 | few | TRBD1 | CASSLFGYVGQGAQETQYF | TGTGCCAGCAGCTTATTTGGATACGTCGGACAGGGGGCCCAAGAGACCCAGTACTTC
TRBJ1-6 | TRBV7-2 | many | - | CASSPPEGTNSPLHF | TGTGCCAGCAGCCCGCCTGAGGGGACCAATTCACCCCTCCACTTT
TRBJ2-7 | TRBV28 | many | - | CAIRGARLYEQYF | TGTGCCATCCGGGGCGCGCGGCTCTACGAGCAGTACTTC
TRBJ2-7 | TRBV28 | many | - | CASSWHYPTDEQYF | TGTGCCAGCAGTTGGCACTACCCTACGGACGAGCAGTACTTC
TRBJ1-1 | TRBV12-3/TRBV12-4 | many | - | CASSFASTAEAFF | TGTGCCAGCAGTTTTGCAAGTACAGCTGAAGCTTTCTTT
TRBJ2-2 | TRBV19 | few | TRBD2 | CASSTSGRASGELFF | TGTGCCAGTAGTACCAGCGGGAGGGCCTCCGGGGAGCTGTTTTTT
TRBJ1-6 | TRBV9 | few | TRBD1 | CASSVQGGVSPLHF | TGTGCCAGCAGCGTACAGGGGGGGGTTTCACCCCTCCACTTT
TRBJ2-3 | TRBV29-1 | many | - | CSVDQGRRTDTQYF | TGCAGCGTTGACCAGGGGAGGAGAACAGATACGCAGTATTTT
TRBJ2-2 | TRBV3-1 | - | - | CASSQYSSANTGELFF | TGTGCCAGCAGCCAATACAGTAGCGCGAACACCGGGGAGCTGTTTTTT
TRBJ1-5 | TRBV30 | few | - | CACNTGMGSNQPQHF | TGTGCCTGCAACACAGGGATGGGTAGCAATCAGCCCCAGCATTTT
TRBJ1-2 | TRBV5-1 | - | TRBD1 | CASSSPGGAGGYTF | TGCGCCAGCAGCTCACCAGGGGGAGCGGGGGGCTACACCTTC
TRBJ2-7 | TRBV19 | - | - | CASSIVGRTTYEQYF | TGTGCCAGTAGTATAGTAGGCAGGACAACCTACGAGCAGTACTTC
TRBJ2-2 | TRBV3-1 | few | - | CASSQAAVGELFF | TGTGCCAGCAGCCAAGCAGCCGTCGGGGAGCTGTTTTTT
TRBJ1-1 | TRBV30 | many | - | CAWSRARTEAFF | TGTGCCTGGAGCAGGGCTCGGACTGAAGCTTTCTTT
TRBJ2-3 | TRBV7-7 | many | TRBD1 | CASSLRDRVTDTQYF | TGTGCTAGCAGCTTAAGGGACAGGGTGACAGATACGCAGTATTTT
TRBJ2-7 | TRBV5-4 | - | - | CASGKERTSYEQYF | TGTGCCAGCGGTAAGGAGCGGACCTCCTACGAGCAGTACTTC
TRBJ1-1 | TRBV6-2/TRBV6-3 | many | TRBD1 | CASSYGRTGKGNTEAFF | TGTGCCAGCAGTTACGGACGGACAGGGAAAGGGAACACTGAAGCTTTCTTT